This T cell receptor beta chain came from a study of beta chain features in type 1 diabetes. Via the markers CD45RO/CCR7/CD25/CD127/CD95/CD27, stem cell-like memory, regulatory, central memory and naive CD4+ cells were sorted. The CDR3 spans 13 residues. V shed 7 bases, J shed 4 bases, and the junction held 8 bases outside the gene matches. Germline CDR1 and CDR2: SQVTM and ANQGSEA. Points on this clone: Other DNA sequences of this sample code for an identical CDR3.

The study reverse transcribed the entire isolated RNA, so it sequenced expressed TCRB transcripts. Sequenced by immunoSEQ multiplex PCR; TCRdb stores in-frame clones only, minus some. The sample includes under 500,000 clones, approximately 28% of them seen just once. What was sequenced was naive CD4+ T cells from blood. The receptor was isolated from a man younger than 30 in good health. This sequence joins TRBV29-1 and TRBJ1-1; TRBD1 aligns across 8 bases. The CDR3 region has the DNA TGCAGCGCCGGACAGGGTCCGGGCACTGAAGCTTTCTTT. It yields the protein CSAGQGPGTEAFF.